This T cell receptor beta chain was documented in a study of T cells after yellow fever vaccination. MiXCR, run by TCRdb on the 5' RACE reads, gives a single entry per CDR3 protein. The data hold 100,000 to 150,000 distinct CDR3 sequences, with 5.5% to 8% observed a single time. The CDR3 has 12 residues. Germline V lookup: CDR1 DFQATT, CDR2 SNEGSKA (reference sequence). V shed 6 bases, J shed 5 bases, and the junction held 4 bases outside the gene matches. This clonotype originated in a man between 18 and 35 years old who received the YFV17D yellow fever vaccine. The rearrangement joins TRBV20-1 to TRBJ2-4; 7 bases align to TRBD2. The starting material was CD4+ T cells sorted from PBMCs, obtained about 49 days after the first yellow fever vaccination. CDR3 sequence reads: CSAREGQNIQYF. The CDR3, as DNA: TGCAGTGCCAGGGAGGGGCAAAACATTCAGTACTTC.